These 8 T cell receptor beta chains came from one sample sequenced in a study of T cell changes during pregnancy in multiple sclerosis. Assay: immunoSEQ multiplex PCR; the TCRdb copy retains only in-frame clones and omits some. Here the sample spans over 50,000 clones, approximately 87% being singletons. The source material was peripheral blood from another person, used as feeder cells. These TCRs come from a human donor whose cells served as feeder cells for cultures in a pregnancy study.

J is TRBJ2-7 and V is TRBV29-1; D may be TRBD2 (6 bases). The CDR3 has 12 residues. From germline, CDR1 is SQVTM and CDR2 ANQGSEA. The V end was cut by 3 bases, the J end by 5 bases, with 11 bases between. The CDR3 bases are TGCAGCGTTGATACCGGGGGAGACGAGCAGTACTTC. The encoded protein is CSVDTGGDEQYF.

This clone was observed once. This chain connects TRBV5-4 to TRBJ2-7, with 9 bases aligning to TRBD2. V gave up 9 bases and J gave up 4 bases; unmatched junction bases: 8. CDR1 and CDR2 from the germline V gene are SGHNT and YYREEE (reference sequence). The CDR3 runs to 13 residues. The CDR3 DNA follows: TGTGCCATTTCTAGCGGGAACGTTTACGAGCAGTACTTC. Protein product: CAISSGNVYEQYF.

V gene TRBV28 combines with J gene TRBJ1-1; 7 nucleotides agree with TRBD1. Looked up from germline, CDR1 is MDHEN and CDR2 is SYDVKM. The CDR3 loop spans 12 amino acids. J lost 8 bases, V lost 6 bases, and 6 bases had no gene match. The CDR3 here is CASRGQVLEAFF. CDR3 nucleotides: TGTGCCAGCAGAGGACAGGTCCTCGAAGCTTTCTTT.

This clone came up once. The chain recombines TRBV6-1 with TRBJ1-1; a possible D gene is TRBD1 (5 bases). There are 14 residues in the CDR3. V was shortened by 3 bases and J by 4 bases, with 12 bases between the two germline ends. Germline CDR1 MNHNS, CDR2 SASEGT. CDR3 region: CASSERGPGTEAFF. The CDR3, as DNA: TGTGCCAGCAGTGAGAGGGGCCCTGGCACTGAAGCTTTCTTT.

There are a few counts of this clone. This chain joins TRBV2 and TRBJ2-7; possibly TRBD1 or TRBD2 for D (6 bases each). Germline CDR1 SNHLY, CDR2 FYNNEI. The CDR3 is made up of 14 amino acids. V lost 6 bases to trimming and J lost 1 base, with 13 bases between them. The DNA for the CDR3 is TGTGCCAGCAGGCGGGACAACTATTCCTACGAGCAGTACTTC. It translates to CASRRDNYSYEQYF.

The rearrangement joins TRBV30 to TRBJ2-5, with 9 bases that match TRBD2. The germline CDR1 and CDR2 sequences are GTSNPN and SVGIG (reference sequence). The V segment lost 3 bases and the J segment 5 bases; nucleotides outside the gene matches: 7. The CDR3 loop spans 14 amino acids. The CDR3, as DNA: TGTGCCTGGAGCCGCTTAGCGGGGGACGAGACCCAGTACTTC. Amino acid sequence: CAWSRLAGDETQYF.

V gene TRBV5-1 combines with J gene TRBJ2-6; 7 bases are shared with TRBD1. The CDR3 loop spans 19 amino acids. The germline gives CDR1 SGHRS, CDR2 YFSETQ. J was trimmed by 0 bases and V by 3 bases; bases with no gene match: 12. The CDR3 spells CASSSYRQGSTSGANVLTF. The CDR3 coding sequence is TGCGCCAGCAGCTCCTACCGACAGGGTAGTACCTCTGGGGCCAACGTCCTGACTTTC. Variable domain in full (rest from reference TRBV5-1 and TRBJ2-6): KAGVTQTPRYLIKTRGQQVTLSCSPISGHRSVSWYQQTPGQGLQFLFEYFSETQRNKGNFPGRFSGRQFSNSRSEMNVSTLELGDSALYLCASSSYRQGSTSGANVLTFGAGSRLTVL.

This sequence joins TRBV30 and TRBJ2-1; 10 bases are shared with TRBD2. Per germline, CDR1 GTSNPN and CDR2 SVGIG (reference sequence). V trimming: 0 bases; J trimming: 4 bases; junction bases outside the gene matches: 3. The CDR3 has 15 residues. CDR3 DNA sequence: TGTGCCTGGAGTGTACAACTAGCGGGGTACAATGAGCAGTTCTTC. Its protein product is CAWSVQLAGYNEQFF.